The rows below give T cell receptor beta chains drawn from one sample of a study of OX40 agonist ivuxolimab in advanced cancers. Measured with immunoSEQ multiplex PCR; TCRdb has only the in-frame clones, and not every one. The table has about 64,000 clones, under 95% seen once. The sequences come from CD4+ or CD8+ T cells sorted from blood, collected in a trial of the OX40 agonist ivuxolimab. The receptor set was obtained from an adult with an advanced solid tumor such as melanoma, head and neck, liver or kidney cancer. CDR3s include the opening cysteine and the closing phenylalanine or tryptophan. A D gene is named only where the DNA matches it firmly. Clone size is not always given. Where it is, it says once, few, many or a class for expanded clones.

abundance	v_gene	j_gene	d_gene	CDR3aa	CDR3nt
.	TRBV30	TRBJ1-2	TRBD1	CAWSQDREGYTF	TGTGCCTGGAGTCAGGACAGGGAGGGCTACACCTTC
.	TRBV7-9	TRBJ1-2	TRBD1	CASSRGQHNYGYTF	TGTGCCAGCAGCCGGGGACAGCATAACTATGGCTACACCTTC
once	TRBV29-1	TRBJ2-5	.	CSVEEGAGETQYF	TGCAGCGTTGAAGAAGGCGCGGGAGAGACCCAGTACTTC
.	TRBV20-1	TRBJ2-5	.	CSAREETQYF	TGCAGTGCTAGAGAAGAGACCCAGTACTTC
.	TRBV30	TRBJ2-5	.	CAWSDGLGGTQYF	TGTGCCTGGAGTGATGGGCTCGGAGGGACCCAGTACTTC
.	TRBV29-1	TRBJ2-7	.	CSVLAFDREQYF	TGCAGCGTTCTGGCCTTTGACCGCGAGCAGTACTTC
once	TRBV7-9	TRBJ1-1	TRBD1	CASSLGQAGSGTEAFF	TGTGCCAGCAGCCTGGGACAGGCTGGGAGCGGCACTGAAGCTTTCTTT
few	TRBV2	TRBJ2-2	.	CASSALAVNTGELFF	TGTGCCAGCAGTGCTCTCGCGGTAAACACCGGGGAGCTGTTTTTT
few	TRBV7-9	TRBJ2-6	.	CASAQTGTHGVLTF	TGTGCCAGCGCTCAAACCGGGACTCACGGCGTCCTGACTTTC
.	TRBV5-8	TRBJ2-1	TRBD1	CASSWDRAFNNEQFF	TGTGCCAGCAGCTGGGACAGGGCCTTTAACAATGAGCAGTTCTTC
.	TRBV5-1	TRBJ2-5	TRBD2	CASSLVVLAGGWETQYF	TGCGCCAGCAGCTTGGTAGTGCTAGCGGGCGGTTGGGAGACCCAGTACTTC
.	TRBV5-6	TRBJ1-2	.	CASSLALYGYTF	TGTGCCAGCAGCTTGGCCCTCTATGGCTACACCTTC
.	TRBV14	TRBJ2-5	.	CASSSSGVGQETQYF	TGTGCCAGCAGCTCCTCGGGGGTAGGCCAAGAGACCCAGTACTTC
.	TRBV6-1	TRBJ1-2	.	CASSETRYTF	TGTGCCAGCAGTGAAACTCGCTACACCTTC
.	TRBV5-4	TRBJ2-1	TRBD2	CASSLGGGSDEQFF	TGTGCCAGCAGCTTGGGGGGCGGGAGCGATGAGCAGTTCTTC
.	TRBV19	TRBJ2-1	.	CASSMGSVYNEQFF	TGTGCCAGTAGTATGGGCAGCGTTTACAATGAGCAGTTCTTC
.	TRBV2	TRBJ2-3	.	CASTDDPYPSTDTQYF	TGTGCCAGCACCGACGACCCTTACCCAAGCACAGATACGCAGTATTTT
.	TRBV28	TRBJ2-2	.	CASVPTHYTGELFF	TGTGCCAGCGTACCTACCCATTACACCGGGGAGCTGTTTTTT
.	TRBV11-2	TRBJ2-5	TRBD2	CASSPGAGRTQYF	TGTGCCAGCAGCCCAGGAGCGGGGAGGACCCAGTACTTC
.	TRBV6-5	TRBJ2-1	TRBD2	CASSYSLAGYNEQFF	TGTGCCAGCAGTTACTCCCTAGCGGGGTACAATGAGCAGTTCTTC
.	TRBV6-6	TRBJ2-3	TRBD2	CASRLLAGVSDTQYF	TGTGCCAGCAGACTACTAGCGGGAGTTTCAGATACGCAGTATTTT
.	TRBV15	TRBJ1-4	.	CATSRDVGVSEKLFF	TGTGCCACCAGCAGAGATGTGGGGGTCTCTGAAAAACTGTTTTTT
.	TRBV6-5	TRBJ2-2	.	CASTSGGVNTGELFF	TGTGCCAGCACTTCAGGGGGGGTAAACACCGGGGAGCTGTTTTTT
.	TRBV28	TRBJ1-4	TRBD1	CASSKTGKANEKLFF	TGTGCCAGCAGTAAGACAGGGAAGGCTAATGAAAAACTGTTTTTT
.	TRBV19	TRBJ2-7	.	CASTQGAGGSYEQYF	TGTGCCAGTACCCAAGGTGCCGGGGGCTCCTACGAGCAGTACTTC
.	TRBV5-1	TRBJ2-1	TRBD2	CASIRTSGSVGSYNEQFF	TGCGCCAGCATCCGGACTAGCGGGAGTGTGGGCTCCTACAATGAGCAGTTCTTC
.	TRBV7-2	TRBJ2-2	TRBD2	CASSFILAGAGGELFF	TGTGCCAGCAGCTTTATACTAGCGGGAGCGGGCGGGGAGCTGTTTTTT
.	TRBV10-3	TRBJ1-5	.	CAISDRPGSYGNQPQHF	TGTGCCATCAGTGATCGTCCAGGGTCGTATGGCAATCAGCCCCAGCATTTT
.	TRBV7-2	TRBJ2-7	TRBD2	CASSGSGALEEQYF	TGTGCCAGCAGCGGAAGCGGGGCGCTCGAGGAGCAGTACTTC
.	TRBV29-1	TRBJ1-1	TRBD1	CSVERRGQATEAFF	TGCAGCGTTGAAAGAAGGGGGCAGGCCACTGAAGCTTTCTTT
.	TRBV27	TRBJ2-7	TRBD1	CASSRGQASYEQYF	TGTGCCAGCAGTCGCGGACAGGCTTCCTACGAGCAGTACTTC
.	TRBV5-1	TRBJ1-2	TRBD1	CASSLAQGTYGYTF	TGCGCCAGCAGCTTGGCACAGGGGACCTATGGCTACACCTTC
.	TRBV28	TRBJ2-2	TRBD2	CASSRGLAGARELFF	TGTGCCAGCAGTCGTGGACTAGCGGGAGCTCGGGAGCTGTTTTTT
.	TRBV7-8	TRBJ2-3	.	CASSSSWGYTSTDTQYF	TGTGCCAGCAGCTCCTCATGGGGCTACACTAGCACAGATACGCAGTATTTT
.	TRBV5-4	TRBJ2-7	.	CASSPQGALRYEQYF	TGTGCCAGCAGCCCCCAGGGAGCTCTCAGGTACGAGCAGTACTTC
.	TRBV6-4	TRBJ2-2	.	CASSAGAPNTGELFF	TGTGCCAGCAGTGCAGGGGCCCCGAACACCGGGGAGCTGTTTTTT
.	TRBV10-2	TRBJ2-5	TRBD1	CASKTGGSQETQYF	TGCGCCAGCAAAACAGGGGGATCCCAAGAGACCCAGTACTTC
.	TRBV6-4	TRBJ1-2	.	CASRAPGVRGYTF	TGTGCCAGCAGAGCTCCTGGGGTGAGGGGCTACACCTTC
.	TRBV9	TRBJ2-7	TRBD2	CASSVVPLASGSSIEQYF	TGTGCCAGCAGCGTAGTGCCCCTAGCTAGCGGGAGCTCTATTGAGCAGTACTTC
.	TRBV27	TRBJ2-1	.	CASSSQPGLQSVNEQFF	TGTGCCAGCAGTTCCCAACCGGGACTTCAATCGGTCAATGAGCAGTTCTTC
.	TRBV5-4	TRBJ1-4	TRBD1	CASSRTGVNEKLFF	TGTGCCAGCAGCCGGACAGGGGTTAATGAAAAACTGTTTTTT
.	TRBV7-2	TRBJ2-3	TRBD2	CASSGAAGADTQYF	TGTGCCAGCAGCGGGGCAGCGGGGGCAGATACGCAGTATTTT
.	TRBV19	TRBJ2-1	TRBD1	CASSMEGQGYNEQFF	TGTGCCAGTAGTATGGAGGGACAGGGGTACAATGAGCAGTTCTTC
.	TRBV7-3	TRBJ2-5	.	CASSPGQAQETQYF	TGTGCCAGCAGCCCGGGACAAGCCCAAGAGACCCAGTACTTC
.	TRBV9	TRBJ2-5	.	CASSVEGLGGQGGGAQETQYF	TGTGCCAGCAGCGTTGAAGGGTTAGGGGGCCAGGGCGGAGGGGCCCAAGAGACCCAGTACTTC
.	TRBV30	TRBJ2-7	.	CACTQGYEQYF	TGTGCCTGCACCCAGGGCTACGAGCAGTACTTC
few	TRBV6-1	TRBJ2-5	.	CASSSQGSQETQYF	TGTGCCAGCAGTTCCCAGGGCTCCCAAGAGACCCAGTACTTC
.	TRBV5-1	TRBJ2-1	.	CASSPGQSTNEQFF	TGCGCCAGCAGCCCAGGACAGAGTACGAATGAGCAGTTCTTC
.	TRBV5-4	TRBJ2-1	TRBD2	CASSLAGTSNEQFF	TGTGCCAGCAGCTTGGCCGGGACTAGCAATGAGCAGTTCTTC
.	TRBV5-3	TRBJ1-1	TRBD1	CARSDRDRIDVNTEAFF	TGTGCCAGAAGCGACCGGGACAGGATAGACGTGAACACTGAAGCTTTCTTT
once	TRBV5-1	TRBJ1-5	TRBD1	CASSLAGGSQPQHF	TGCGCCAGCAGCTTGGCAGGGGGCAGTCAGCCCCAGCATTTT
.	TRBV29-1	TRBJ2-3	.	CSVGGPLGYF	TGCAGCGTTGGGGGGCCTCTCGGGTATTTT
.	TRBV7-2	TRBJ2-3	TRBD2	CASSLPLAGGSDTQYF	TGTGCCAGCAGCTTGCCGCTAGCGGGAGGGTCAGATACGCAGTATTTT
once	TRBV11-2	TRBJ2-7	.	CASNPAGTYEQYF	TGTGCCAGCAACCCCGCAGGGACCTACGAGCAGTACTTC
.	TRBV6-4	TRBJ2-3	.	CASRPEEGPDTQYF	TGTGCCAGCAGACCCGAGGAGGGCCCAGATACGCAGTATTTT
.	TRBV28	TRBJ1-4	TRBD1	CASSPGQGANEKLFF	TGTGCCAGCAGCCCTGGACAGGGGGCTAATGAAAAACTGTTTTTT
.	TRBV21-1	TRBJ2-7	.	CASSTRPGFFREQYF	TGTGCCAGCAGCACTAGACCGGGGTTCTTTCGAGAGCAGTACTTC